This entry describes one T cell receptor (beta chain). Its cognate antigen is unknown. Profiling relied on immunoSEQ multiplex PCR, and the TCRdb table lists in-frame clones only, not all of them. The repertoire holds 9,500 to 14,000 clones, with roughly 83% as singletons. This CDR3 contains 16 residues. Germline CDR1 and CDR2: SGHRS and YFSETQ. The ends were cut back, 6 bases at V and 10 bases at J, with 28 bases in the middle. This entry belongs to a study of blood T cell dynamics during melanoma immunotherapy. Study-level results: It remained unknown if the driving T cell clones were melanoma-specific.

Noted time point: pre-treatment baseline. This TCR came from a human donor with melanoma. Sequencing was performed on blood, taken from a patient treated with checkpoint blockade. This chain links TRBV5-1 with TRBJ1-2, with D maybe TRBD1 (6 bases). The CDR3 protein is CASIFRDKEHQLDYTF. CDR3 bases: TGCGCCAGCATATTCCGGGACAAGGAGCACCAACTCGACTACACCTTC.